This T cell receptor beta chain was identified during a study of cytomegalovirus exposure and HLA in healthy donors. Findings and limits, study-wide: Reports state that TCR beta sequences accurately predicted most subjects' HLA-A and HLA-B alleles.

A remark on this clone: Its antigen is as yet unknown.

Healthy bone marrow donors formed the donor group. PCR involved 60 Vbeta and 13 Jbeta primers. In the authors' workflow: In a later analysis, 80 million to 100 million unique TCR beta chains included roughly 11 million shared by two or more donors. The repertoire was sequenced with immunoSEQ multiplex PCR; TCRdb's copy has only in-frame clones and lacks some. D and trimming come from the DNA, and the V and J calls and clone size come from that table. This sample carries about 120,000 clones, roughly 78% of them seen once, and the ten largest clones take roughly 6%. V was clipped by 2 bases and J by 4 bases; unmatched bases: 5. This CDR3 has 15 residues. Germline lookup yields CDR1 MNHEY and CDR2 SMNVEV (reference sequence).

V is TRBV27 and J is TRBJ1-5; 7 nucleotides line up with TRBD1. This clonotype was obtained from a woman in her thirties or forties in good health and CMV-seronegative. The specimen sequenced was PBMCs. CDR3 DNA sequence: TGTGCCAGCAGTTTAAACAGGGGTGCGAATCAGCCCCAGCATTTT. It is translated as CASSLNRGANQPQHF.